This is a list of T cell receptor beta chains from one sample in a study of CD8 T cells in ankylosing spondylitis. TCRdb itself ran the 5' RACE reads through MiXCR, one entry per CDR3 protein. The data show 200,000 to 300,000 distinct CDR3 sequences, with 7% to 10% seen just once and around 5.1% held by the top ten. Sequencing was done on a sample of blood, either unsorted or a sorted T cell fraction (not recorded which). The receptors derive from a female donor with ankylosing spondylitis or in good health (not recorded which). Both conserved end residues are part of each CDR3. The D gene is left open where the match is weak. Part of the rows lack a size; the others show once, few, many or a class for expanded clones.

CDR3 DNA: TGCGCCAGCAGCTTACCAGTGTCGAGGAATGAGCAGTTCTTC
CDR3 protein: CASSLPVSRNEQFF
J gene: TRBJ2-1
clone size: many
V gene: TRBV5-1
D gene: -

CDR3 DNA: TGCAGCGTTGAAAGGGGACTAGCGGGGATAGGGAACCAAGAGACCCAGTACTTC
CDR3 protein: CSVERGLAGIGNQETQYF
J gene: TRBJ2-5
clone size: many
V gene: TRBV29-1
D gene: TRBD2

CDR3 DNA: TGCAGTGCGGGACAGGGGGCCCACAATGAGCAGTTCTTC
CDR3 protein: CSAGQGAHNEQFF
J gene: TRBJ2-1
clone size: -
V gene: TRBV20-1
D gene: TRBD1

CDR3 DNA: TGTGCCAGCAGCCAAGGCTACTCCGAGACCCAGTACTTC
CDR3 protein: CASSQGYSETQYF
J gene: TRBJ2-5
clone size: -
V gene: TRBV3-1
D gene: -

CDR3 DNA: TGTGCCATCAGTGCCGGGACAGGGGACTACGAGCAGTACTTC
CDR3 protein: CAISAGTGDYEQYF
J gene: TRBJ2-7
clone size: few
V gene: TRBV10-3
D gene: TRBD1

CDR3 DNA: TGTGCCAGCAGCTTTTCTAGCGGGAGTCGGCCACAAGAGACCCAGTACTTC
CDR3 protein: CASSFSSGSRPQETQYF
J gene: TRBJ2-5
clone size: few
V gene: TRBV7-2
D gene: TRBD2

CDR3 DNA: TGTGCCAGCAGTTTCCGGAGGGGGGCTACAGAAAAACTGTTTTTT
CDR3 protein: CASSFRRGATEKLFF
J gene: TRBJ1-4
clone size: many
V gene: TRBV28
D gene: -

CDR3 DNA: TGTGCCAGCACCCGAGGACTAGCGGACTTCACAGATACGCAGTATTTT
CDR3 protein: CASTRGLADFTDTQYF
J gene: TRBJ2-3
clone size: many
V gene: TRBV7-9
D gene: TRBD2

CDR3 DNA: TGCAGCGTCCTAGGGGTTACCGGGATTGAGCAGTTCTTC
CDR3 protein: CSVLGVTGIEQFF
J gene: TRBJ2-1
clone size: few
V gene: TRBV29-1
D gene: -

CDR3 DNA: TGTGCCAGCAGCTTGCCCGGAGGCGAGCAGTTCTTC
CDR3 protein: CASSLPGGEQFF
J gene: TRBJ2-1
clone size: many
V gene: TRBV7-6
D gene: -

CDR3 DNA: TGCAGTGTTATAGCGGGCGGATCCAGCTCCTACGAGCAGTACTTC
CDR3 protein: CSVIAGGSSSYEQYF
J gene: TRBJ2-7
clone size: many
V gene: TRBV20-1
D gene: TRBD2

CDR3 DNA: TGTGCCAGCAGTTACGGGGCAGGGAGAATGAACACTGAAGCTTTCTTT
CDR3 protein: CASSYGAGRMNTEAFF
J gene: TRBJ1-1
clone size: many
V gene: TRBV6-5
D gene: -

CDR3 DNA: TGCAGGGCGTGGGCCCCCCGGACTATGAACACTGAAGCTTTCTTT
CDR3 protein: CRAWAPRTMNTEAFF
J gene: TRBJ1-1
clone size: many
V gene: TRBV20-1
D gene: -

CDR3 DNA: TGTGCCAGCAGCGGCGCGGGAGGGGGGACAGATACGCAGTATTTT
CDR3 protein: CASSGAGGGTDTQYF
J gene: TRBJ2-3
clone size: -
V gene: TRBV5-4
D gene: TRBD2

CDR3 DNA: TGCAGTGCTAGCAGGGCGGGAGGCATTCCCTCCTACAATGAGCAGTTCTTC
CDR3 protein: CSASRAGGIPSYNEQFF
J gene: TRBJ2-1
clone size: many
V gene: TRBV20-1
D gene: TRBD2

CDR3 DNA: TGCGCCAGCAGCTTGAGCGGACTAAACTATGGCTACACCTTC
CDR3 protein: CASSLSGLNYGYTF
J gene: TRBJ1-2
clone size: many
V gene: TRBV5-1
D gene: -

CDR3 DNA: TGTGCCAGCAGTCCTGGGCCAGGGATAACGTCAACTGGAAACACCATATATTTT
CDR3 protein: CASSPGPGITSTGNTIYF
J gene: TRBJ1-3
clone size: many
V gene: TRBV6-1
D gene: -

CDR3 DNA: TGTGCCAGCAGTATACAGGGGAGGCCTGAAGCTTTCTTT
CDR3 protein: CASSIQGRPEAFF
J gene: TRBJ1-1
clone size: many
V gene: TRBV12-3/TRBV12-4
D gene: TRBD1